This T cell receptor (beta chain) came from a study of OX40 agonist ivuxolimab in advanced cancers. Study background: Patients' therapy was ivuxolimab, an antibody that acts as an agonist of OX40 (CD134).

Study-level findings and limits: Low clonal expansion, among the lowest seen, marked partial responders at 0.1-3.0 mg/kg. Clonal expansion from baseline to week 6 occurred in both CD4+ and CD8+ T cells.

V was clipped by 4 bases and J by 3 bases, with 3 bases between them. Germline CDR1 is MNHEY and CDR2 is SVGAGI. This CDR3 contains 11 residues. To note about this clone: The antigen is unknown.

Assay: immunoSEQ multiplex PCR; the TCRdb copy retains only in-frame clones and omits some. The data contain approximately 82,000 clones, around four fifths of them singletons. The chain carries TRBV6-5 and TRBJ1-1; D remains ambiguous. This clonotype originated in an adult with an advanced solid tumor such as melanoma, head and neck, liver or kidney cancer. Sequences were derived from CD4+ or CD8+ T cells sorted from blood, sampled in a trial of the OX40 agonist ivuxolimab. This chain's CDR3 is CASSLDTEAFF. CDR3 bases: TGTGCCAGCAGTTTGGACACTGAAGCTTTCTTT.